This TCR beta chain was documented in a study of T cells in Graves' hyperthyroidism and ophthalmopathy. Study in general: It was at initial diagnosis, before any treatment, that peripheral blood was collected.

TCR beta CDR3 regions were amplified from RNA. First-round RT-PCR with HTBI primers amplified the TCR CDR3 region. TCRdb called the multiplex PCR reads again in MiXCR, with one record for every CDR3 protein. The sample carries roughly 96,000 distinct CDR3 sequences, just over 50% recorded once. Diagnoses were made from clinical symptoms, serum measures (thyroxine and TRAb), thyroid ultrasound and orbital computed tomography. Germline CDR1 and CDR2: ENHRY and SYGVKD. The trim removed 4 bases at V and 7 bases at J, leaving 12 bases unmatched. This CDR3 has 16 amino acids. Sample: blood. The genes are TRBV10-3 and TRBJ2-7, with 11 bases lining up with TRBD1. This TCR derives from a woman in her forties with Graves' hyperthyroidism. CDR3 in DNA: TGTGCCATCAGTGTGGCATCGGGACAGGGGGTAGGGGAGCAGTACTTC. This sequence encodes CAISVASGQGVGEQYF.